These T cell receptor beta chains were read from a single sample in a study of blood T cell repertoires in COVID-19. Produced via immunoSEQ multiplex PCR; TCRdb's table is partial and in-frame only. The sample contains about 87,000 clones, roughly 84% of which appear only once. Material: peripheral blood. The receptor set was obtained from a woman over 75 with COVID-19, enrolled during active disease. Each CDR3 is given without its conserved first and last residue.

v_call: TRBV27; j_call: TRBJ1-1; cdr3_aa: ASREGTAVPNTEAF
v_call: TRBV5-1; j_call: TRBJ2-5; cdr3_aa: ASSLVSGGETQY
v_call: TRBV11-2; j_call: TRBJ2-7; cdr3_aa: ASSSPWGLAGVTEEQY
v_call: TRBV18; j_call: TRBJ2-1; cdr3_aa: ASQLAGLYNEQF
v_call: TRBV9; j_call: TRBJ2-7; cdr3_aa: ASSPQGLAPHEQY
v_call: TRBV27; j_call: TRBJ1-6; cdr3_aa: ASSLVGLSSLH
v_call: TRBV6-4; j_call: TRBJ1-5; cdr3_aa: ASSESGGGNQPQH
v_call: TRBV27; j_call: TRBJ1-4; cdr3_aa: ASSSRTGGGFNEKLF
v_call: TRBV6-2/TRBV6-3; j_call: TRBJ2-7; cdr3_aa: ASSLPGWYEQY
v_call: TRBV7-9; j_call: TRBJ1-3; cdr3_aa: ASSLPSFTIY
v_call: TRBV21-1; j_call: TRBJ1-3; cdr3_aa: ASSKTPRGTARPGNTIY
v_call: TRBV7-2; j_call: TRBJ2-5; cdr3_aa: ASTPGGAQETQY
v_call: TRBV6-1; j_call: TRBJ2-7; cdr3_aa: ASSDQAEIEQY
v_call: TRBV2; j_call: TRBJ1-1; cdr3_aa: ASLGVVRDTEAF
v_call: TRBV10-3; j_call: TRBJ2-7; cdr3_aa: AIAGGYSYEQY
v_call: TRBV18; j_call: TRBJ2-7; cdr3_aa: ASSVAGVLYEQY
v_call: TRBV7-3; j_call: TRBJ2-1; cdr3_aa: ASSGAGGYNEQF
v_call: TRBV27; j_call: TRBJ1-6; cdr3_aa: ASSLWGGSLDNSPLH
v_call: TRBV10-3; j_call: TRBJ2-1; cdr3_aa: AINSGAVYEQF
v_call: TRBV12-5; j_call: TRBJ1-5; cdr3_aa: ASALGLRQAPYQPQH
v_call: TRBV11-2; j_call: TRBJ1-6; cdr3_aa: ASSLDGRLNSPLH
v_call: TRBV11-2; j_call: TRBJ2-3; cdr3_aa: ASSLGQLTVNTQY
v_call: TRBV12-5; j_call: TRBJ2-7; cdr3_aa: ASGPRGDPSYEQY
v_call: TRBV18; j_call: TRBJ1-3; cdr3_aa: ASSPLTGAGNTIY
v_call: TRBV2; j_call: TRBJ2-3; cdr3_aa: ASTGWYGGDTQY
v_call: TRBV28; j_call: TRBJ2-7; cdr3_aa: ASGGGGSYEQY
v_call: TRBV27; j_call: TRBJ2-5; cdr3_aa: ASRGTGEETQY
v_call: TRBV5-6; j_call: TRBJ2-3; cdr3_aa: ASSRGYGADTQY
v_call: TRBV2; j_call: TRBJ1-2; cdr3_aa: ASSELGWARNYGYT
v_call: TRBV6-2/TRBV6-3; j_call: TRBJ2-2; cdr3_aa: ASSFQGLYTGELF
v_call: TRBV30; j_call: TRBJ1-6; cdr3_aa: AWTTTGSYNSPLH
v_call: TRBV5-1; j_call: TRBJ2-2; cdr3_aa: ASSFLSLATNTGELF
v_call: TRBV5-1; j_call: TRBJ1-3; cdr3_aa: ASSLESGRTGNTIY
v_call: TRBV2; j_call: TRBJ1-2; cdr3_aa: ASSAQGGRIGGYT
v_call: TRBV5-1; j_call: TRBJ2-5; cdr3_aa: ASSLQETQY
v_call: TRBV7-2; j_call: TRBJ1-1; cdr3_aa: ASSLQGGNTEAF
v_call: TRBV9; j_call: TRBJ1-4; cdr3_aa: ASSPSPGLLHEKLF
v_call: TRBV18; j_call: TRBJ1-4; cdr3_aa: ASSGQTGGAANEKLF
v_call: TRBV15; j_call: TRBJ1-5; cdr3_aa: ATSKPVGQGAQPQH
v_call: TRBV2; j_call: TRBJ2-7; cdr3_aa: ARGREVAGNRGEQY
v_call: TRBV3-1/TRBV3-2; j_call: TRBJ1-4; cdr3_aa: ASSQVPGINEKLF
v_call: TRBV7-7; j_call: TRBJ2-1; cdr3_aa: ASSKKSGRARNEQF
v_call: TRBV7-2; j_call: TRBJ2-5; cdr3_aa: ASSPDYFQETQY
v_call: TRBV29-1; j_call: TRBJ2-3; cdr3_aa: SVVQGADTQY
v_call: TRBV28; j_call: TRBJ1-4; cdr3_aa: ASSVDRGHEKLF
v_call: TRBV24-1; j_call: TRBJ2-7; cdr3_aa: ATSSAGQGAYEQY
v_call: TRBV27; j_call: TRBJ1-2; cdr3_aa: ASRDRDRAHGYT
v_call: TRBV7-2; j_call: TRBJ2-1; cdr3_aa: ASSSDSYEQF